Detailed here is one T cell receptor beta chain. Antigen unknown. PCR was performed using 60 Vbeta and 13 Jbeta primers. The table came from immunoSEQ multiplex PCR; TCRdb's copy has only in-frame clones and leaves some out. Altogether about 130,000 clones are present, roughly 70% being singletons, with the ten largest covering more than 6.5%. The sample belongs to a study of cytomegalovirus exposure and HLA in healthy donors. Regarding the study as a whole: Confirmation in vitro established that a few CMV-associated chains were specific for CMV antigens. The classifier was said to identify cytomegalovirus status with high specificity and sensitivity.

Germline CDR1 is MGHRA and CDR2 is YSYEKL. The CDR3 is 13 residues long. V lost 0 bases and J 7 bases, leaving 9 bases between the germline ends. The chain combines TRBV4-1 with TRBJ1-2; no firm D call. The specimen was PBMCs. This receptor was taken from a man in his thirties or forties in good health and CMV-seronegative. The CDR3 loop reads CASSQERSGGYTF. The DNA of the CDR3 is TGCGCCAGCAGCCAAGAGAGAAGTGGTGGCTACACCTTC.